This TCR beta chain was sequenced during a study of cytomegalovirus exposure and HLA in healthy donors. The PCR used 60 Vbeta and 13 Jbeta primers. Some clones are missing from TCRdb's copy, which holds only in-frame ones; the method was immunoSEQ multiplex PCR. Of about 190,000 clones in the sample, 80% to 85% were seen once. Trimming cost V 1 base and J 7 bases, with 11 bases left between them. Per the germline V gene, CDR1 is SQVTM and CDR2 is ANQGSEA. The CDR3 is made up of 12 amino acids. Source material: PBMCs. This chain joins TRBV29-1 and TRBJ2-7, with D possibly matching TRBD2 (5 bases). This TCR was recovered from a woman between 40 and 50 years old in good health and CMV-seronegative. The CDR3 loop is CSVEGPSGEQYF. In DNA, the CDR3 is TGCAGCGTTGAAGGCCCGTCGGGGGAGCAGTACTTC.